A single sample gave rise to the 22 T cell receptor beta chains below, sequenced in a study of identical twins. TCRdb passed the 5' RACE reads through MiXCR, listing each CDR3 protein once. The sample consists of 350,000 to 450,000 distinct CDR3 sequences, approximately 18% of them appearing once. The sequenced sample consisted of naive T cells sorted from blood. These receptor sequences come from a man aged 50 to 59 in good health.

The chain uses TRBV6-2 or TRBV6-3 and TRBJ1-1, with D unresolved. This CDR3 spans 15 amino acids. V dropped 8 bases and J dropped 0 bases, with 16 bases sitting between them. Germline V gene lookup returns CDR1 MNHEY and CDR2 SVGEGT. CDR3 loop: CASSDRGLMNTEAFF. The DNA for the CDR3 is TGTGCCAGCTCGGATCGGGGTCTTATGAACACTGAAGCTTTCTTT.

This clonotype occurred many times. The chain combines TRBV5-5 with TRBJ2-7; no firm D call. The V end lost 4 bases, the J end lost 5 bases, and 16 bases lay between the germline ends. CDR3 size: 14 residues. From germline, CDR1 is SGHKS and CDR2 YYEKEE (reference sequence). Here the CDR3 DNA reads TGTGCCAGCAGCCCCACGATTCAACCGCACGAGCAGTACTTC. Translated: CASSPTIQPHEQYF. The full variable domain, its missing parts supplied by reference TRBV5-5 and TRBJ2-7, is DAGVTQSPTHLIKTRGQQVTLRCSPISGHKSVSWYQQVLGQGPQFIFQYYEKEERGRGNFPDRFSARQFPNYSSELNVNALLLGDSALYLCASSPTIQPHEQYFGPGTRLTVT.

There are many counts of this clonotype. V gene TRBV4-3 combines with J gene TRBJ2-1; 14 bases agree with TRBD2. This CDR3 spans 15 amino acids. CDR1 is LGHNA, CDR2 YSLEER, per germline. The V segment lost 6 bases and the J segment 3 bases; nucleotides outside the gene matches: 1. The CDR3 nucleotides are TGCGCCAGCAGTGGACTAGCGGGAGGCTACAATGAGCAGTTCTTC. Translating it yields CASSGLAGGYNEQFF.

The chain has TRBV5-1 and TRBJ2-7; D uncertain. In germline, CDR1 is SGHRS, CDR2 YFSETQ. V was clipped by 3 bases and J by 2 bases, with 6 bases between them. This CDR3 contains 12 residues. DNA of the CDR3: TGCGCCAGCAGCTCTAATACCTACGAGCAGTACTTC. Encoded protein: CASSSNTYEQYF.

This clonotype was recorded at least ten times. V gene TRBV7-3 combines with J gene TRBJ2-3; 10 positions agree with TRBD2. Per the germline V gene, CDR1 is SGHTA and CDR2 is FQGTGA. V trimming: 5 bases; J trimming: 1 base; junction bases outside the gene matches: 9. There are 17 residues in the CDR3. The CDR3 is CASSPLPGTSGTDTQYF. For the CDR3, the DNA is TGTGCCAGCAGCCCTTTACCCGGGACTAGCGGCACAGATACGCAGTATTTT.

In its sample, this clonotype was seen many times. V usage is TRBV3-1 and J usage is TRBJ2-7, with 7 bases identical to TRBD1. This CDR3 has 14 amino acids. The germline V gene has CDR1 LGHDT and CDR2 YNNKEL (reference sequence). With V trimmed by 4 bases and J by 2 bases, 5 bases remained unmatched. The CDR3: CASSRGQVTYEQYF. The CDR3 coding sequence is TGTGCCAGCAGCCGCGGACAGGTAACCTACGAGCAGTACTTC.

The chain has TRBV4-1 and TRBJ1-5; D gene ambiguous. Germline CDR1 and CDR2: MGHRA and YSYEKL. The CDR3 runs to 16 residues. The V and J ends lost 4 bases and 2 bases respectively, with 15 bases between them. The CDR3 sequence: CASSPAGIMGNQPQHF. CDR3 nucleotides: TGCGCCAGCAGCCCTGCGGGGATTATGGGCAATCAGCCCCAGCATTTT.

This clonotype was seen a few times. V is TRBV20-1 and J is TRBJ2-4; D assignment may be TRBD1 or TRBD2 (5 bases each). Germline lookup yields CDR1 DFQATT and CDR2 SNEGSKA (reference sequence). V shed 4 bases and J shed 1 base, with 17 bases lying between them. The CDR3 runs 16 residues. CDR3 bases: TGCAGTGCTAACCCTCGGGACGCCGGTGCCAAAAACATTCAGTACTTC. As protein: CSANPRDAGAKNIQYF.

The chain employs TRBV11-1 and TRBJ2-2, with 8 bases lining up with TRBD1. This CDR3 has 18 residues. Germline values: CDR1 SGHAT, CDR2 FQDESV (reference sequence). The trim removed 4 bases at V and 4 bases at J, leaving 14 bases unmatched. The CDR3 DNA sequence: TGTGCCAGCAGCTCCCGGGACAGCTCCACAGGGGGCACCGGGGAGCTGTTTTTT. It specifies CASSSRDSSTGGTGELFF.

This sequence joins TRBV7-8 and TRBJ1-1; D possibly corresponds to TRBD1 (6 bases). The germline V gene encodes CDR1 SGHVS and CDR2 FQNEAQ. The CDR3 spans 15 residues. V lost 5 bases and J 1 base, leaving 14 bases between the germline ends. DNA of the CDR3: TGTGCCAGCAGCGCTAGGCCGGGACAGAACACTGAAGCTTTCTTT. This codes for CASSARPGQNTEAFF.

This chain links TRBV4-1 with TRBJ1-5, with no clear D. The CDR3 loop spans 13 amino acids. V was shortened by 1 base and J by 5 bases, with 6 bases between the two germline ends. Germline-derived CDR1 and CDR2 are MGHRA and YSYEKL. CDR3: CASSQGRDQPQHF. Written as DNA, the CDR3 is TGCGCCAGCAGCCAAGGAAGGGATCAGCCCCAGCATTTT.

This clonotype was counted many times. For the CDR3, the DNA is TGTGCCAGCAGCTTATATGGGGGTGAGGATACGGAGACCCAGTACTTC. Its translation: CASSLYGGEDTETQYF. The chain couples TRBV7-9 to TRBJ2-5; D is possibly TRBD1 or TRBD2 (5 bases each). The CDR3 is 16 amino acids. Trimming took off 2 bases at V and 5 bases at J, with 18 bases between the two ends. Looked up from germline, CDR1 is SEHNR and CDR2 is FQNEAQ (reference sequence).

This clonotype has only a few counts. V and J are TRBV6-2 or TRBV6-3 and TRBJ2-1, with 12 bases matching TRBD2. This CDR3 has 14 residues. V shed 7 bases and J 7 bases; nucleotides not matched to a gene: 5. Germline V gene sequence: CDR1 MNHEY, CDR2 SVGEGT. As DNA, the CDR3 is TGTGCCAGCACTACTAGCGGGAGGCGGAATGAGCAGTTCTTC. As protein: CASTTSGRRNEQFF.

This clonotype was picked up a small number of times. V and J are TRBV7-2 and TRBJ2-1, with D possibly matching TRBD2 (6 bases). The CDR3 spans 15 residues. Trimming took off 3 bases at V and 4 bases at J, with 13 bases between the two ends. From germline, CDR1 is SGHTA and CDR2 FQGNSA. The CDR3 region has the DNA TGTGCCAGCAGCTTTCCTGGGGGGATTTACAATGAGCAGTTCTTC. Its translation: CASSFPGGIYNEQFF.

This clonotype was recorded many times. The gene calls are TRBV18 and TRBJ2-3; no clear D gene. Trimming cost V 8 bases and J 0 bases, with 9 bases left between them. Germline V gene lookup returns CDR1 KGHSH and CDR2 LQKENI. The CDR3 has 13 residues. The CDR3 here is CASSPLSTDTQYF. CDR3 nucleotides: TGTGCCAGCAGCCCCCTTAGCACAGATACGCAGTATTTT.

This clonotype was seen a few times. CDR3 protein: CATSRDWGPNEQFF. The CDR3 DNA reads as TGTGCCACCAGCAGAGATTGGGGGCCGAATGAGCAGTTCTTC. The chain joins TRBV15 to TRBJ2-1; possible D gene TRBD1, 6 bases. Trimming cost V 0 bases and J 7 bases, with 10 bases left between them. CDR1 and CDR2 from the germline V gene are LNHNV and YYDKDF (reference sequence). CDR3 size: 14 residues.

Ten or more counts support this clonotype. The rearrangement links TRBV12-3 or TRBV12-4 to TRBJ2-2; D remains ambiguous. The V end lost 1 base, the J end lost 0 bases, and 9 bases lay between the germline ends. The CDR3 consists of 16 residues. CDR3 sequence (DNA): TGTGCCAGCAGTTTAGGGGCAGCCACGAACACCGGGGAGCTGTTTTTT. Amino acid sequence: CASSLGAATNTGELFF.

This clonotype was counted ten times or more. The chain recombines TRBV29-1 with TRBJ2-6, with 10 bases that match TRBD1. Germline trimming cut 5 bases from V and 0 bases from J; bases unmatched to any gene: 10. Germline V gives CDR1 SQVTM, CDR2 ANQGSEA. The CDR3 totals 18 residues. The CDR3 bases are TGCAGCGTTCCGGGACAGGGGTTCTCCCACTCTGGGGCCAACGTCCTGACTTTC. As protein: CSVPGQGFSHSGANVLTF.

The table lists this clonotype with a few counts. This chain links TRBV10-3 with TRBJ2-3; D gene uncertain. This CDR3 is 12 amino acids long. V dropped 3 bases and J dropped 4 bases, with 5 bases sitting between them. Germline assignment: CDR1 ENHRY and CDR2 SYGVKD. The DNA for the CDR3 is TGTGCCATCAGTGATAGATCAGATACGCAGTATTTT. Amino acids: CAISDRSDTQYF.

The table lists this clonotype with many counts. The chain carries TRBV5-5 and TRBJ2-1; a weak D match, TRBD2 (5 bases). Trimming left V 5 bases short and J 0 bases short, with 12 bases between. Per germline, CDR1 SGHKS and CDR2 YYEKEE (reference sequence). This CDR3 comprises 15 residues. CDR3 protein: CASSPLGSSYNEQFF. As DNA, the CDR3 is TGTGCCAGCAGTCCGTTAGGGAGCTCCTACAATGAGCAGTTCTTC.

The sample holds a few counts of this clonotype. The chain carries TRBV7-9 and TRBJ1-2; tentatively, D is TRBD1 (5 bases). The V gene's germline CDR1 is SEHNR and CDR2 FQNEAQ (reference sequence). This CDR3 has 13 amino acids. The V gene lost 6 bases and the J gene lost 8 bases, with 16 bases spanning the gap. The CDR3 DNA reads TGTGCCAGCAGTTTGGGACTGGAGGAGGGCTACACCTTC. Protein sequence: CASSLGLEEGYTF.

V and J are TRBV6-2 or TRBV6-3 and TRBJ2-1; 10 nucleotides line up with TRBD2. There are 15 residues in the CDR3. Germline trimming cut 6 bases from V and 12 bases from J; bases unmatched to any gene: 14. The germline CDR1 and CDR2 sequences are MNHEY and SVGEGT. The chain's CDR3 is CASRSGTSAHGGQFF. The CDR3 coding sequence is TGTGCCAGCAGATCCGGGACTAGCGCCCACGGGGGGCAGTTCTTC.